This TCR beta chain was identified during a study of chemoradiotherapy in HPV16-positive cancers. A remark on this clone: Its antigen is currently unknown.

Study-wide findings and caveats: During treatment, candidate HPV-specific clones and E7-related motifs expanded in tumor. HPV-specific T cells were functionally defined from only a couple of HPV16-positive patients. Better recurrence-free survival went with HPV-responsive T-cell expansion in HPV16-positive patients.

Trimming removed 5 bases from V and 4 bases from J, with 11 bases in between. The CDR3 contains 13 residues. Per germline, CDR1 SGHTA and CDR2 FQGNSA. Repeated repertoire sampling spanned the course of chemoradiotherapy. Profiling relied on immunoSEQ multiplex PCR, and the TCRdb table lists in-frame clones only, not all of them. The sample holds under 20,000 clones; roughly 84% are singletons and the top ten take approximately 3.7%. The sequence was obtained from a human donor with HPV-associated anogenital cancer. V gene TRBV7-2 combines with J gene TRBJ1-2; no firm D call. This specimen was blood, taken from a patient who underwent chemoradiotherapy. The CDR3: CASSVEGIYGYTF. In DNA, the CDR3 is TGTGCCAGCAGCGTAGAGGGAATCTATGGCTACACCTTC.